This TCR beta chain was sequenced during a study of brain T cells in children with intractable seizures. Overall study results and limits: Known viral epitope-specific CDR3s closely matched each case's top public brain CDR3. Pre- and post-surgery blood differed in depth, so pre-surgery absences may be undersampling. Patients' HCMV serostatus was unknown; virus specificity rests on CDR3 similarity alone.

In its sample, this clone ranks as hyperexpanded. What it recognizes is unknown. Only cases whose brain tissue showed the highest T cell transcript signatures were sequenced. Before surgery, patients took at least one anti-epileptic drug. Only in-frame clones appear in the TCRdb table, and some are missing; sequencing was by immunoSEQ multiplex PCR. Among about 1,500 clones listed, about 80% were seen once. The starting material was resected brain tissue, obtained at surgery. This TCR was sampled from a boy aged 5-17 years with focal cortical dysplasia and intractable seizures.

CDR3 nucleotide sequence: TGTGCCAGCAGTTACTCGAAACTCACCGGGGAGCTGTTTTTT. Protein: CASSYSKLTGELFF. J is TRBJ2-2 and V is TRBV6-5; no firm D call. Trimming shortened V by 0 bases and J by 4 bases, and 6 bases separated the two germline ends. CDR3 length: 14 amino acids. Germline V lookup: CDR1 MNHEY, CDR2 SVGAGI.